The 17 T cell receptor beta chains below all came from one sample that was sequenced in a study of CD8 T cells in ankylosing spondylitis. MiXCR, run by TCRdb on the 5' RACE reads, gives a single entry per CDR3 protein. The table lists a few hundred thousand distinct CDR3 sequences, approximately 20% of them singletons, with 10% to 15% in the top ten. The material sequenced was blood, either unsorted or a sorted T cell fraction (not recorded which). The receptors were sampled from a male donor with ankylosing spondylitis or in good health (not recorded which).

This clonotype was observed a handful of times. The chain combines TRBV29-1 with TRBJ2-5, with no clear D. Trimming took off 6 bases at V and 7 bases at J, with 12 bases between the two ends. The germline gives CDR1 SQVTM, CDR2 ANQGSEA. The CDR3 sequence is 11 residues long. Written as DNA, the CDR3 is TGCAGCGTGGTAGCATCAGGGACCCAGTACTTC. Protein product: CSVVASGTQYF.

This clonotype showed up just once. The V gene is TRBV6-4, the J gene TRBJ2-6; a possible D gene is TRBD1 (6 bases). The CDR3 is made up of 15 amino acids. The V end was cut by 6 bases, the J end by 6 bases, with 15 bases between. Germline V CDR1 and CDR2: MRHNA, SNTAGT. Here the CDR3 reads CASRTRGKEANVLTF. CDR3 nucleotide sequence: TGTGCCAGCAGAACCAGGGGAAAGGAGGCCAACGTCCTGACTTTC.

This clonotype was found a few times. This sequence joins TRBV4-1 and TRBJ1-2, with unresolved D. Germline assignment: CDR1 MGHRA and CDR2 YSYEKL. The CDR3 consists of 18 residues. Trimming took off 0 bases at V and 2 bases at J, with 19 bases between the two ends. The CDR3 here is CASSQDDRVRTANYGYTF. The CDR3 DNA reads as TGCGCCAGCAGCCAAGATGATCGGGTACGAACTGCGAACTATGGCTACACCTTC.

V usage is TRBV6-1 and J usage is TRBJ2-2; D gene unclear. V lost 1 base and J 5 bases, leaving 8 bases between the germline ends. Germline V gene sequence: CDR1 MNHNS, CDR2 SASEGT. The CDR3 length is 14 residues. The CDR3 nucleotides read TGTGCCAGCAGTGAAGAAGTGCTTACCGGGGAGCTGTTTTTT. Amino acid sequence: CASSEEVLTGELFF.

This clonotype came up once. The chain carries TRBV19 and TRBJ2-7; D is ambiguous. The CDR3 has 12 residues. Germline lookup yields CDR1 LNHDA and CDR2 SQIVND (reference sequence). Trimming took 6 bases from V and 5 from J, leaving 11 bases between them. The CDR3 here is CASRGPVDEQYF. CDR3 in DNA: TGTGCCAGTAGGGGCCCCGTGGACGAGCAGTACTTC.

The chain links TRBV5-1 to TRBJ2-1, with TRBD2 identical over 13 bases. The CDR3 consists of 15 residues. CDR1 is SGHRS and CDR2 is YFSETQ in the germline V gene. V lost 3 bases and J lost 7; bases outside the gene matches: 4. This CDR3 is CASSSGLAGLNEQFF. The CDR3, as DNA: TGCGCCAGCAGCTCGGGACTAGCGGGGCTTAATGAGCAGTTCTTC. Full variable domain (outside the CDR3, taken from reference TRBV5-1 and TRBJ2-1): KAGVTQTPRYLIKTRGQQVTLSCSPISGHRSVSWYQQTPGQGLQFLFEYFSETQRNKGNFPGRFSGRQFSNSRSEMNVSTLELGDSALYLCASSSGLAGLNEQFFGPGTRLTVL.

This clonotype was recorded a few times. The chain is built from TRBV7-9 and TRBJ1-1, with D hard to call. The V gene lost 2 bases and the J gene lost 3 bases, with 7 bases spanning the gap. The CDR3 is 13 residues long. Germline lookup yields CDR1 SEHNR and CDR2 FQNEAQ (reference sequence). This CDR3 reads CASSLRFDTEAFF. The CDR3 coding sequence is TGTGCCAGCAGCTTACGGTTTGACACTGAAGCTTTCTTT.

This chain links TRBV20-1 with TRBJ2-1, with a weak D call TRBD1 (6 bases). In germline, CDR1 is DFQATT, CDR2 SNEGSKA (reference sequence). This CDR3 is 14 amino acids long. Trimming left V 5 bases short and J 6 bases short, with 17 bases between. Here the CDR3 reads CSARTVGPLNEQFF. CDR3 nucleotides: TGCAGTGCTCGGACAGTGGGGCCCCTCAATGAGCAGTTCTTC.

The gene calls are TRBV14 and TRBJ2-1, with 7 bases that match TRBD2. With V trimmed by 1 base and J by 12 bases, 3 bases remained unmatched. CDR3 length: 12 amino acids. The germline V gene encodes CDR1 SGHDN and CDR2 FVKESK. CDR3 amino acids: CASSQGAGRQFF. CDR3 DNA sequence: TGTGCCAGCAGCCAAGGAGCGGGGAGGCAGTTCTTC. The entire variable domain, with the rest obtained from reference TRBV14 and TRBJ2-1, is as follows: EAGVTQFPSHSVIEKGQTVTLRCDPISGHDNLYWYRRVMGKEIKFLLHFVKESKQDESGMPNNRFLAERTGGTYSTLKVQPAELEDSGVYFCASSQGAGRQFFGPGTRLTVL.

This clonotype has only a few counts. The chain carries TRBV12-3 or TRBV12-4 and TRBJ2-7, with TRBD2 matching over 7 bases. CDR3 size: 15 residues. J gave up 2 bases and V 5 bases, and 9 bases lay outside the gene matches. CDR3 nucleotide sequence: TGTGCCAGCAGTCCAACCGGGGGAGGGGCCTACGAGCAGTACTTC. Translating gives CASSPTGGGAYEQYF.

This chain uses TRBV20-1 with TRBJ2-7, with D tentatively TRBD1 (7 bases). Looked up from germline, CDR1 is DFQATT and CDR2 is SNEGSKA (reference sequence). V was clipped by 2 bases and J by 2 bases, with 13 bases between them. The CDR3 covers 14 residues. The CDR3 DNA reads TGCAGTGCTAGACGCAGGGGGGAAACCTACGAGCAGTACTTC. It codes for CSARRRGETYEQYF.

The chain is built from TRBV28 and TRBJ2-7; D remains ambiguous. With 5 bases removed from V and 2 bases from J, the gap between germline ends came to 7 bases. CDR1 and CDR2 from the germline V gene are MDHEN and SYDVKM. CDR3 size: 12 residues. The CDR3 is CASSDWTYEQYF. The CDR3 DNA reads TGTGCCAGCAGTGACTGGACCTACGAGCAGTACTTC.

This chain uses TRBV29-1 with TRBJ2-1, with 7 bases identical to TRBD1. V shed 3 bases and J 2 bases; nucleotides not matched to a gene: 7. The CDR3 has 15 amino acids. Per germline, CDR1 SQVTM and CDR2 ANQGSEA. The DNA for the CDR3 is TGCAGCGTTGATGGGAGACAGGGTGCCTACAATGAGCAGTTCTTC. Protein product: CSVDGRQGAYNEQFF.

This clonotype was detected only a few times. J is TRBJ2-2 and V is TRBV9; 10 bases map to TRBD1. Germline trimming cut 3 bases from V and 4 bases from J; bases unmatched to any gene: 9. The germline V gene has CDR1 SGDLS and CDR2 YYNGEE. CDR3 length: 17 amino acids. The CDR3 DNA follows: TGTGCCAGCAGCGGGGTGACAGGGGGCGCGGGCACCGGGGAGCTGTTTTTT. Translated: CASSGVTGGAGTGELFF.

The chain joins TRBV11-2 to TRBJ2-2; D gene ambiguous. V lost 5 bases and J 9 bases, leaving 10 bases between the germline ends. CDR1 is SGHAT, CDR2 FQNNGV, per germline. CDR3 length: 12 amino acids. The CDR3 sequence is CASSPPTRELFF. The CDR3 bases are TGTGCCAGCAGCCCCCCCACAAGGGAGCTGTTTTTT.

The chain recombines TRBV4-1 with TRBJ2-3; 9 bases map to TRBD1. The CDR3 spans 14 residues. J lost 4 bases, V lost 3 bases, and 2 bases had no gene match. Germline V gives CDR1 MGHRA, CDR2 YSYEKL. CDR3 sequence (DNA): TGCGCCAGCAGCCAGACAGGGGGGGCAGATACGCAGTATTTT. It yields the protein CASSQTGGADTQYF.

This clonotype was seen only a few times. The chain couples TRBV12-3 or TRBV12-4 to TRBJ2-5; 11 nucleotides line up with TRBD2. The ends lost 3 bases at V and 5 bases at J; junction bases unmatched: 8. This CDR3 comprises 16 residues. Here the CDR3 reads CASSLNPTSGMETQYF. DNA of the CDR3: TGTGCCAGCAGTTTGAACCCGACTAGCGGGATGGAGACCCAGTACTTC.